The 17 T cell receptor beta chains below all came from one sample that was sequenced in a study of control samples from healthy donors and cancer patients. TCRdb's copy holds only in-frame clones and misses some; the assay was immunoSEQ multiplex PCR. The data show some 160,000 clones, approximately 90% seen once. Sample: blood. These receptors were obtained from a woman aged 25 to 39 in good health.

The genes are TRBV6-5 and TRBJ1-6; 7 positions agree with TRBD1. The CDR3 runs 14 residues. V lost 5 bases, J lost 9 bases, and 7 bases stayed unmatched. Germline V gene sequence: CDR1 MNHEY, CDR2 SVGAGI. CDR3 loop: CASSRTGEISPLHF. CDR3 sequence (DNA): TGTGCCAGCAGTCGGACAGGTGAAATTTCACCCCTCCACTTT.

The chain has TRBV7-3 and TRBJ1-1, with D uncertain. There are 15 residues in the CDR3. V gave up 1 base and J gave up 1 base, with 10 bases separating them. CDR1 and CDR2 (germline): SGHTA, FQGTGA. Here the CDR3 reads CASSLSAGTNTEAFF. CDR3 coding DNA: TGTGCCAGCAGCTTAAGTGCGGGAACGAACACTGAAGCTTTCTTT.

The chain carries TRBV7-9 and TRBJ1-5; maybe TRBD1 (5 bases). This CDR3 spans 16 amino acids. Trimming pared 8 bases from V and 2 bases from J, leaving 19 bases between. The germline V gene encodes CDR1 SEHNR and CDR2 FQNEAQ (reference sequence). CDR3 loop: CASRKRGAPCNQPQHF. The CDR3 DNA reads TGTGCCAGCCGAAAGAGGGGAGCTCCCTGCAATCAGCCCCAGCATTTT.

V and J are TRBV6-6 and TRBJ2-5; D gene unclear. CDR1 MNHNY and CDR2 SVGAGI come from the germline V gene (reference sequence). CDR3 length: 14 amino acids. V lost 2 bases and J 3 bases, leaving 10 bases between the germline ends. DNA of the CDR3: TGTGCCAGCAGTTACGTGAGGAACGAAGAGACCCAGTACTTC. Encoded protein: CASSYVRNEETQYF.

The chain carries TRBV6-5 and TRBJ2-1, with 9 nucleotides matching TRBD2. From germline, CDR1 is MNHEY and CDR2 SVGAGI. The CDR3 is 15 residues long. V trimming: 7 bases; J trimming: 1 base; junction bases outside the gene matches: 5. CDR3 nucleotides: TGTGCCAGCAATCGACTAGCGGAGTCCTACAATGAGCAGTTCTTC. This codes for CASNRLAESYNEQFF.

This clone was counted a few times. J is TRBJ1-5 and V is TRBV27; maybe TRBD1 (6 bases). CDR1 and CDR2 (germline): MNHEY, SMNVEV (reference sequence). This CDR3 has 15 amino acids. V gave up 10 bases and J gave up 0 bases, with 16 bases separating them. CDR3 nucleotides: TGTGCCACCCGGGACAAACCTTATAGCAATCAGCCCCAGCATTTT. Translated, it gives CATRDKPYSNQPQHF.

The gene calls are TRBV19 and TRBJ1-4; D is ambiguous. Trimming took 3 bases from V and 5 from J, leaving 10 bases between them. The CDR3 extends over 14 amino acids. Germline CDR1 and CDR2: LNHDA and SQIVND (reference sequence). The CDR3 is CASSIITANEKLFF. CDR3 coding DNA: TGTGCCAGTAGTATTATTACAGCGAATGAAAAACTGTTTTTT.

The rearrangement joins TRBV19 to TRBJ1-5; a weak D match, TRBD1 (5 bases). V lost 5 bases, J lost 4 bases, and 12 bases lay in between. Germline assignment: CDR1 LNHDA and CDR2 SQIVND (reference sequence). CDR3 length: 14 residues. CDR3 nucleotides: TGTGCCAGTAGTCCGGGACGGTCGAATCAGCCCCAGCATTTT. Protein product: CASSPGRSNQPQHF.

DNA for the CDR3: TGTGCCAGCAGGGACGGGACGGGGATATACGAGCAGTACTTC. This gives the protein CASRDGTGIYEQYF. The J gene is TRBJ2-7, the V gene TRBV28; D assignment may be TRBD1 or TRBD2 (5 bases each). This CDR3 contains 14 residues. Germline lookup yields CDR1 MDHEN and CDR2 SYDVKM. Trimming left V 6 bases short and J 4 bases short, with 16 bases between.

The CDR3 bases are TGCGCCAGCAGCCAAGTAACCACACTTAACTATGGCTACACCTTC. It is translated as CASSQVTTLNYGYTF. This chain uses TRBV4-1 with TRBJ1-2; D unclear. The germline V and J ends were trimmed by 1 base and 1 base, with 10 bases remaining between them. Germline V gives CDR1 MGHRA, CDR2 YSYEKL. The CDR3 consists of 15 residues.

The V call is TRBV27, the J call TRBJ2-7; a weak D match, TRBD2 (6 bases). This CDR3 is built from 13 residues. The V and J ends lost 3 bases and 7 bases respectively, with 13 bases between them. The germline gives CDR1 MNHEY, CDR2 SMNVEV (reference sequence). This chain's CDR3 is CASSFQGGGEQYF. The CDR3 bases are TGTGCCAGCAGTTTTCAGGGTGGAGGGGAGCAGTACTTC.

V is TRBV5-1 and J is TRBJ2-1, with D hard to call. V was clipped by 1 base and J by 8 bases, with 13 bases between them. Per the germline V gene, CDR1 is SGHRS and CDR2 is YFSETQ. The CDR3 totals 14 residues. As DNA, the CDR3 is TGCGCCAGCAGCTTGAATCTGGAGTTACATGAGCAGTTCTTC. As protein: CASSLNLELHEQFF.

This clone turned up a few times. Written as DNA, the CDR3 is TGTGCCAGCAGCGTAGTCGGGACTAGCGTCCAAGAGACCCAGTACTTC. This translates into CASSVVGTSVQETQYF. This rearrangement joins TRBV7-2 to TRBJ2-5; 10 bases align to TRBD2. V shed 5 bases, J shed 1 base, and the junction held 7 bases outside the gene matches. Germline V gene sequence: CDR1 SGHTA, CDR2 FQGNSA. The CDR3 contains 16 residues. The entire variable domain, with the rest obtained from reference TRBV7-2 and TRBJ2-5, is as follows: GAGVSQSPSNKVTEKGKDVELRCDPISGHTALYWYRQSLGQGLEFLIYFQGNSAPDKSGLPSDRFSAERTGGSVSTLTIQRTQQEDSAVYLCASSVVGTSVQETQYFGPGTRLLVL.

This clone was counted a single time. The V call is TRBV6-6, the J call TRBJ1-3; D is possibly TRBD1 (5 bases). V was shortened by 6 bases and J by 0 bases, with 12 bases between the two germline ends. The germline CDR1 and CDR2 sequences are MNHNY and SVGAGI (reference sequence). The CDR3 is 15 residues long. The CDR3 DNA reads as TGTGCCAGCAGGCAGGGCGAATTCTCTGGAAACACCATATATTTT. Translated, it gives CASRQGEFSGNTIYF.

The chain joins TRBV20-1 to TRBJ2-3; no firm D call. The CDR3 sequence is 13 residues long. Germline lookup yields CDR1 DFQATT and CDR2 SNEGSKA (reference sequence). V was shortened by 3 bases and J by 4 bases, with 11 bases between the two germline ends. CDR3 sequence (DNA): TGCAGTGCTAGTGGGGATGGGGCAGATACGCAGTATTTT. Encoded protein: CSASGDGADTQYF.

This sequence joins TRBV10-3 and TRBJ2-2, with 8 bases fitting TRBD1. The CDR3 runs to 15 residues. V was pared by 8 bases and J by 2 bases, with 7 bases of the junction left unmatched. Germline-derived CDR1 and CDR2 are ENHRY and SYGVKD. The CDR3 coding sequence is TGTGCCATCTGGAAAGGGACAGGCAACACCGGGGAGCTGTTTTTT. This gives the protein CAIWKGTGNTGELFF.

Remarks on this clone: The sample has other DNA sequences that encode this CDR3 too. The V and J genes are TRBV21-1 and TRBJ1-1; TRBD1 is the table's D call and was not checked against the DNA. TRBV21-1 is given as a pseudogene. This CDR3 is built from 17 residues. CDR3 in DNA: TGTGCCAGCAGCAAAGTCTTATATAGACAGGGGAAGACTGAAGCTTTCTTT. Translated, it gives CASSKVLYRQGKTEAFF.